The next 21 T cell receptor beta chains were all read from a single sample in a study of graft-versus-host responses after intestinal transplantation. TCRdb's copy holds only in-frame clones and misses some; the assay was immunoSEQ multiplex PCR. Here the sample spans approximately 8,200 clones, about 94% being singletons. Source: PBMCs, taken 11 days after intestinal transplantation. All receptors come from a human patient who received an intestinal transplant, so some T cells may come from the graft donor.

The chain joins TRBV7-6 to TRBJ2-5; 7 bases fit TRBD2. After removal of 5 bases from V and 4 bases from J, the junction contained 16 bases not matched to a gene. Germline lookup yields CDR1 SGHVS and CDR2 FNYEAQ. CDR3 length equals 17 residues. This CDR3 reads CASSLTLLRGEAETQYF. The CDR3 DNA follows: TGTGCCAGCAGCCTAACCCTTCTACGGGGGGAGGCAGAGACCCAGTACTTC. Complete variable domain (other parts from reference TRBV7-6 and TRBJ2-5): GAGVSQSPRYKVTKRGQDVALRCDPISGHVSLYWYRQALGQGPEFLTYFNYEAQQDKSGLPNDRFSAERPEGSISTLTIQRTEQRDSAMYRCASSLTLLRGEAETQYFGPGTRLLVL.

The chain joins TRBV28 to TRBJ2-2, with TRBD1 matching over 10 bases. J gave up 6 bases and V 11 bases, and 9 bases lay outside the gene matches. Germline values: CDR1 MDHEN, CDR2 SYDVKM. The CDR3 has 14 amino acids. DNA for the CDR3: TGTGCCCGACCGGGACAGGGGTTCCCCGGGGAGCTGTTTTTT. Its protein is CARPGQGFPGELFF.

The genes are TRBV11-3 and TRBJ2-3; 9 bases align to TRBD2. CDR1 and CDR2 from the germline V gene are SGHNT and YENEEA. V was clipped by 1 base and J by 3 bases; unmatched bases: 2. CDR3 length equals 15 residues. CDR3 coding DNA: TGTGCCAGCAGCTTAGGCGGGGGGGCAACAGATACGCAGTATTTT. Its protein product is CASSLGGGATDTQYF.

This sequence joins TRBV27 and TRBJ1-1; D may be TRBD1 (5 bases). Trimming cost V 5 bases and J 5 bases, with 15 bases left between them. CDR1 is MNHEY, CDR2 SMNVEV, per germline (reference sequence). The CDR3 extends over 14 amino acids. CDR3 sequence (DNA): TGTGCCAGCAGTCGTTTTGGGGGGAGTACTGAAGCTTTCTTT. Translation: CASSRFGGSTEAFF.

CDR3 nucleotides: TGCGCCAGCAGCTTGGACCTCCAGGGATCTGGGGCCAACGTCCTGACTTTC. This encodes CASSLDLQGSGANVLTF. This chain connects TRBV5-1 to TRBJ2-6; possibly TRBD1 for D (5 bases). Germline lookup yields CDR1 SGHRS and CDR2 YFSETQ. Trimming stripped 0 bases from V and 1 base from J, with 11 bases between. This CDR3 is built from 17 residues.

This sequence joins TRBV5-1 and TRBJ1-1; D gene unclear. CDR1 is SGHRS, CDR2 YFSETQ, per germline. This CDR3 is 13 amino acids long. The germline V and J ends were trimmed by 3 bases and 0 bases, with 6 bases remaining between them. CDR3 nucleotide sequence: TGCGCCAGCAGCTCACGGGTGAACACTGAAGCTTTCTTT. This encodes CASSSRVNTEAFF.

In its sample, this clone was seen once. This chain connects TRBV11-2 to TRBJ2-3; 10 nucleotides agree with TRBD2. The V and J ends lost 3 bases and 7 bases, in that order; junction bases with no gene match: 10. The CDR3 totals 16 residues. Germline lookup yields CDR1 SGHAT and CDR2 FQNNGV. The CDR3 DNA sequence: TGTGCCAGCAGCTTTGGTCGGACTACTAGCGGGAATACGCAGTATTTT. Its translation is CASSFGRTTSGNTQYF.

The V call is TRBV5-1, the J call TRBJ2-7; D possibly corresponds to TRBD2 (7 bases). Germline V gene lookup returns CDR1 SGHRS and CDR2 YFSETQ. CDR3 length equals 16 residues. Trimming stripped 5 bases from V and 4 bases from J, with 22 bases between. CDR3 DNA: TGCGCCAGCAGTACCCTCGGTGGGGGGGCCACTTACGAGCAGTACTTC. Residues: CASSTLGGGATYEQYF.

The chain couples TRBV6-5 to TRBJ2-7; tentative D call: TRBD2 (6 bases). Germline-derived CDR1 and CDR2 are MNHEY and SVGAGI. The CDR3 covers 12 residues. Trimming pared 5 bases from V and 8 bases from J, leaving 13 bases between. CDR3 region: CASSPAGRKQYF. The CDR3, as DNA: TGTGCCAGCAGTCCCGCGGGGAGGAAGCAGTACTTC.

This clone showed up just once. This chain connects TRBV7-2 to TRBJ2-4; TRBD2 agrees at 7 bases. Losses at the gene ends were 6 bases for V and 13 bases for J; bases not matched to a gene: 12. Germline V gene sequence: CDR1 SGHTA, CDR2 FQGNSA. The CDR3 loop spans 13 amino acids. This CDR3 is CASRLAPGDYQYF. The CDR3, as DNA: TGTGCCAGCAGACTAGCCCCCGGGGACTACCAGTACTTC.

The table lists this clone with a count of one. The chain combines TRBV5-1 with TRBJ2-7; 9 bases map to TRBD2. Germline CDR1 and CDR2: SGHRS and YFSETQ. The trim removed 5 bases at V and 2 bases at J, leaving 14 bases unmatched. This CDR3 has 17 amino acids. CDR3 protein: CASSTNPPGLAAYEQYF. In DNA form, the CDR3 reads TGCGCCAGCAGTACCAACCCGCCGGGACTAGCTGCCTACGAGCAGTACTTC.

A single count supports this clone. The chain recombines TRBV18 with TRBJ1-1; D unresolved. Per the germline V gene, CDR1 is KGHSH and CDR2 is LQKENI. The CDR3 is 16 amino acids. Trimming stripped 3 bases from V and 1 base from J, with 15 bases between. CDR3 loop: CASSPRESTKNTEAFF. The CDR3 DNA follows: TGTGCCAGCTCACCGAGGGAGTCAACCAAGAACACTGAAGCTTTCTTT.

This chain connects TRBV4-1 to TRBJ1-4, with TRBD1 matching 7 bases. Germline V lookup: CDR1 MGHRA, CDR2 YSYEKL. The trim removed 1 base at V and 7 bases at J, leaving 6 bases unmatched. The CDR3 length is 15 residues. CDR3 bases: TGCGCCAGCAGCCAAGTAGAGGGGGCTGGTGAAAAACTGTTTTTT. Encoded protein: CASSQVEGAGEKLFF.

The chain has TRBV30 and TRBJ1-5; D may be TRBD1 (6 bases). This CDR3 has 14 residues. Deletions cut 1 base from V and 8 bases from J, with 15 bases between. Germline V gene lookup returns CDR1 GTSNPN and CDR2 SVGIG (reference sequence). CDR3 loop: CAWSGGSSGEPQHF. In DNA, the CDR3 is TGTGCCTGGAGTGGAGGATCCTCAGGGGAGCCCCAGCATTTT.

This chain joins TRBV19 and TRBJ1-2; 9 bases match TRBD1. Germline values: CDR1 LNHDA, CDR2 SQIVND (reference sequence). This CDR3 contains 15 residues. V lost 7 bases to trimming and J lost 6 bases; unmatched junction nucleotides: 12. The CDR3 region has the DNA TGTGCCAGTACTTCATTTACAGGGGGCGCGGATGGCTACACCTTC. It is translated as CASTSFTGGADGYTF. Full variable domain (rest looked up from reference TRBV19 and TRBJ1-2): DGGITQSPKYLFRKEGQNVTLSCEQNLNHDAMYWYRQDPGQGLRLIYYSQIVNDFQKGDIAEGYSVSREKKESFPLTVTSAQKNPTAFYLCASTSFTGGADGYTFGSGTRLTVV.

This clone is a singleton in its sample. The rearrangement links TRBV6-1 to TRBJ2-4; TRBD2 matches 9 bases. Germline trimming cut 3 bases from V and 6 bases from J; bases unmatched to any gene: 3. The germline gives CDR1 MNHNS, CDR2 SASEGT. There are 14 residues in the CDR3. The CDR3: CASSDEREVNIQYF. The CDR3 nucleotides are TGTGCCAGCAGTGATGAGCGGGAGGTAAACATTCAGTACTTC.

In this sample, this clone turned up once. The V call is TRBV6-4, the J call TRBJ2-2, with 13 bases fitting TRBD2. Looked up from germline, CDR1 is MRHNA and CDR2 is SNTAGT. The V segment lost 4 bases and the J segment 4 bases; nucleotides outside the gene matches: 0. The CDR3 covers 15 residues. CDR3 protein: CASSGTSGSTGELFF. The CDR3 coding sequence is TGTGCCAGCAGTGGGACTAGCGGGAGCACCGGGGAGCTGTTTTTT.

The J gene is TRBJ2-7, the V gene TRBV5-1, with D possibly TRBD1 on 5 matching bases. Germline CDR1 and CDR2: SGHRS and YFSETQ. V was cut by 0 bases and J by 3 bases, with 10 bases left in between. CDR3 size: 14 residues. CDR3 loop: CASSLVSGYYEQYF. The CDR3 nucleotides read TGCGCCAGCAGCTTGGTTTCAGGGTACTACGAGCAGTACTTC.

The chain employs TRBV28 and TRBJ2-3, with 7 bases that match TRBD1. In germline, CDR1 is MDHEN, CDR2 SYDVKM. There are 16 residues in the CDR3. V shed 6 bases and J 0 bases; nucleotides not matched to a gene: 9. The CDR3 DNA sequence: TGTGCCAGCAGCCTCGTCCGGGACAGTAGCACAGATACGCAGTATTTT. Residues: CASSLVRDSSTDTQYF.

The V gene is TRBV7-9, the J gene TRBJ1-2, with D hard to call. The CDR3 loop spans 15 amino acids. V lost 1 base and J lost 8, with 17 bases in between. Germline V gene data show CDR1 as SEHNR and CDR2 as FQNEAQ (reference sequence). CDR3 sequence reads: CASSLEVAGAGGYTF. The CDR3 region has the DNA TGTGCCAGCAGCTTAGAAGTAGCAGGAGCGGGAGGCTACACCTTC.

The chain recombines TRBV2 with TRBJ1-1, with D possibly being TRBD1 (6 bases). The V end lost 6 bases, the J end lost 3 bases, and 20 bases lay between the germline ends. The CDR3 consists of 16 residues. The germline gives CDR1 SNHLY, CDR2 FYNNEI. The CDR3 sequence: CASSDSFGRGDTEAFF. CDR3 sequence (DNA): TGTGCCAGCAGCGACTCCTTTGGCAGGGGTGACACTGAAGCTTTCTTT.